This T cell receptor (beta chain) was retrieved from a study of T cell responses to AZD1222 COVID-19 vaccine (TCRdb year 2021). Study-level background: A total of about 250 trial participants underwent TCR sequencing, of whom 200 to 220 had received two doses of AZD1222 and approximately 26 had received two doses of the MenACWY control vaccine. Trial participants were enrolled by age into subgroups of 18-55, 56-69 and 70-plus years, and roughly 160, 29 and 62 TCR-sequenced participants, respectively, were included in these subgroups.

The CDR3 regions of human TCRbeta chains were subjected to immunosequencing. Under the source paper's analysis protocol: TCRs in the repertoires were compared against a reference library of SARS-CoV-2-specific TCRs that had been generated with the MIRA antigen-specificity platform. Breadth was defined as the fraction of unique TCRs that were SARS-CoV-2-associated, and depth was defined as the fraction of total T cells that were SARS-CoV-2-associated. Using the MIRA data, every spike-specific TCR was mapped to the spike region that the TCR reacted to and assigned to either a CD4 or a CD8 class. Log10-transformed breadth and depth values were compared by one-way ANOVA with Sidak's multiple comparisons tests. Not all clones reach the TCRdb copy of this immuneACCESS table, which keeps in-frame sequences only. Checked studies attribute under half of the gap to unresolved V genes and leave the rest unexplained. Clone size and V and J calls were adopted from that table, with D and trimming inferred from the DNA. This sample gives 170,000 or so clones in total; 80% to 95% of them show up just once. The ten largest account for about 1% of the sample.

What the authors observed across the whole study: In the small 56-69-year group, the increase in depth fell short of significance, most likely because of low power. Participants were mostly white British and included more females than males, and it was suggested by the authors that clonal diversity may have been underestimated. After two AZD1222 doses, spike-specific TCR breadth and depth were significantly higher than at day 0 and than in MenACWY recipients. No day 14 peak-response samples were available, so repertoires were characterized only after the peak T cell response. Nearly half of unique spike-specific TCRs reportedly recognized epitopes outside regions mutated in the B.1.351 and B.1.1.7 variants. Conclusions about previously exposed vaccinees are limited, since just 5 or 6 AZD1222 recipients were seropositive for SARS-CoV-2 at baseline. Vaccine-associated CD4 TCRs spanned the whole spike protein, with dominant responses in regions 160-218 and 743-854.

This specimen's time point label, interpreted: about 28 days (+/-7) after the second vaccine dose. The treatment or condition label here, explained by the study, means: meningococcal conjugate vaccine given as trial control. Samples from vaccinated people were obtained from the UK trials COV001 and COV002, which included a single-blind randomized controlled phase 2/3 trial of AZD1222 (ChAdOx1 nCoV-19) in healthy adults. Trial participant PBMC samples were collected at day 0 and day 28 after the second dose for TCRbeta chain sequencing. For this clone: Its recognized antigen is unknown. One base away there is no much larger clone; base qualities are not given.

The clonotype originates from an adult who received the MenACWY meningococcal vaccine as a control. The sample in question was peripheral blood, obtained 28 days after the second dose of the MenACWY control vaccine.

The CDR3 protein sequence reads: CASSFSGGAGFF. The sequence in DNA is TGTGCCAGCAGCTTTAGCGGGGGAGCTGGATTCTTC. This sequence uses TRBV2 and TRBJ2-1, and TRBD2 aligns with 9 junction nucleotides. Based on the germline V gene, the CDR1 and CDR2 sequences are SNHLY and FYNNEI. From the cysteine through the phenylalanine, the CDR3 covers 12 amino acids. Only the CDR3 DNA stays, 36 bases, in frame from base 1. V ends up 6 bases short and J 16 bases short, with an unmatched junction base count of 10.